Below are 9 T cell receptor beta chains sequenced from a single sample in a study of T cells after yellow fever vaccination. One entry per CDR3 protein, called by TCRdb with MiXCR from the 5' RACE reads. The table records more than 300,000 distinct CDR3 sequences, around 10% of them present only once. The input for sequencing was CD4+ T cells sorted from PBMCs, taken 45 days after the yellow fever booster vaccination. These receptors originate from a man between 18 and 35 years old who received the YFV17D yellow fever vaccine.

As regards this clonotype: This may be a read error: a much more frequent sequence differs by one nucleotide. This sequence joins TRBV5-1 and TRBJ2-2; D perhaps matches TRBD1 (6 bases). The germline CDR1 and CDR2 sequences are SGHRS and YFSETQ. The V and J ends lost 1 base and 2 bases respectively, with 9 bases between them. This CDR3 is 15 amino acids long. The CDR3 DNA is TGCGCCAGCAGCTTGTCAGGGGCAAACACCGGGGAGCTGTTTTTT. Protein sequence: CASSLSGANTGELFF.

The chain joins TRBV7-6 to TRBJ2-1; D is possibly TRBD2 (6 bases). The CDR3 sequence is 15 residues long. The V gene's germline CDR1 is SGHVS and CDR2 FNYEAQ. V was trimmed by 4 bases and J by 4 bases, leaving 14 bases between them. The CDR3 region has the DNA TGTGCCAGCAGCTCCCCCCCGCGGGAATACAATGAGCAGTTCTTC. Amino acid sequence: CASSSPPREYNEQFF.

This clonotype occurred many times. The V call is TRBV4-3, the J call TRBJ2-2; no clear D. The germline gives CDR1 LGHNA, CDR2 YSLEER. Trimming pared 0 bases from V and 1 base from J, leaving 9 bases between. The CDR3 loop spans 16 amino acids. The CDR3 region is CASSQDGRRNTGELFF. The CDR3 DNA is TGCGCCAGCAGCCAAGACGGACGGAGGAACACCGGGGAGCTGTTTTTT.

This chain joins TRBV7-2 and TRBJ1-5; no clear D. Trimming removed 4 bases at V and 4 bases at J, with 5 bases between. The CDR3 loop spans 12 amino acids. The germline V gene encodes CDR1 SGHTA and CDR2 FQGNSA. CDR3 amino acids: CASSSFNQPQHF. In nucleotides, the CDR3 is TGTGCCAGCAGCTCTTTTAATCAGCCCCAGCATTTT.

The sample holds a few counts of this clonotype. This sequence joins TRBV5-1 and TRBJ2-1, with 7 bases lining up with TRBD2. The germline gives CDR1 SGHRS, CDR2 YFSETQ. The length of the CDR3 is 18 residues. V gave up 0 bases and J gave up 2 bases; unmatched junction bases: 11. The CDR3: CASSLGVWDYPPYNEQFF. The CDR3 region has the DNA TGCGCCAGCAGCTTGGGGGTGTGGGACTACCCTCCCTACAATGAGCAGTTCTTC.

This clonotype occurred many times. This chain connects TRBV2 to TRBJ2-7; D is unresolved. This CDR3 region has 14 residues. CDR1 SNHLY and CDR2 FYNNEI come from the germline V gene. Trimming stripped 7 bases from V and 1 base from J, with 14 bases between. The CDR3 nucleotides are TGTGCCAGCACGCCGGATGGGCCGTCCTACGAGCAGTACTTC. It specifies CASTPDGPSYEQYF. The entire variable domain, with the rest obtained from reference TRBV2 and TRBJ2-7, is as follows: EPEVTQTPSHQVTQMGQEVILRCVPISNHLYFYWYRQILGQKVEFLVSFYNNEISEKSEIFDDQFSVERPDGSNFTLKIRSTKLEDSAMYFCASTPDGPSYEQYFGPGTRLTVT.

In its sample, this clonotype was seen a few times. The rearrangement links TRBV5-6 to TRBJ1-5; D is unclear. This CDR3 spans 12 amino acids. V was pared by 4 bases and J by 5 bases, with 7 bases between. The germline CDR1 and CDR2 sequences are SGHDT and YYEEEE. As DNA, the CDR3 is TGTGCCAGCAGCAGGAGTCATCAGCCCCAGCATTTT. Translation: CASSRSHQPQHF.

The CDR3 here is CASSPPGGNRDTEAFF. The CDR3 DNA follows: TGTGCCAGCTCACCACCGGGTGGGAATCGGGACACTGAAGCTTTCTTT. V is TRBV18 and J is TRBJ1-1; D gene uncertain. The germline gives CDR1 KGHSH, CDR2 LQKENI. The CDR3 covers 16 residues. V lost 0 bases, J lost 3 bases, and 14 bases lay in between.

This clonotype occurred a few times. The rearrangement joins TRBV7-2 to TRBJ2-5; 11 bases fit TRBD2. CDR1 is SGHTA, CDR2 FQGNSA, per germline. The J segment lost 5 bases and the V segment lost 5 bases, leaving 13 bases of the junction unmatched. The CDR3 runs to 17 residues. The CDR3 sequence is CASSLLAGGLPPETQYF. Written as DNA, the CDR3 is TGTGCCAGCAGCCTCCTAGCGGGGGGCCTCCCCCCCGAGACCCAGTACTTC.